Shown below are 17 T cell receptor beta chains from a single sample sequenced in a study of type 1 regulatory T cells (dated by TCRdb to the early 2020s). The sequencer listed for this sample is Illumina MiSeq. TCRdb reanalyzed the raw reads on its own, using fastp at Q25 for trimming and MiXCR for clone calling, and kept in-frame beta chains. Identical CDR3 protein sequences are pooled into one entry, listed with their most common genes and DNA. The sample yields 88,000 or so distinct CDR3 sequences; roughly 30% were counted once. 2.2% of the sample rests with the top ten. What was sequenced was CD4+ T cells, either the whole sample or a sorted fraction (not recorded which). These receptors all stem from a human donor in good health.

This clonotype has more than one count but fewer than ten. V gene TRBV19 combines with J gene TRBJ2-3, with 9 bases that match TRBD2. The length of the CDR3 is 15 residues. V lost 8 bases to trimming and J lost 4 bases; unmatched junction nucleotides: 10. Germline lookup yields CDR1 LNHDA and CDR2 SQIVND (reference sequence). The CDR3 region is CASRRMAGGPDTQYF. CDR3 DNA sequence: TGTGCCAGTCGTCGAATGGCGGGAGGGCCAGATACGCAGTATTTT.

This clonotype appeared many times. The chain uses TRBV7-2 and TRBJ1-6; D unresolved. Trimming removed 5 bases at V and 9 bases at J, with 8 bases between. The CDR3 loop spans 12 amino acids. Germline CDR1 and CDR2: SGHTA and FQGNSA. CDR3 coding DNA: TGTGCCAGCAGCCCCCCCGGTTCACCCCTCCACTTT. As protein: CASSPPGSPLHF. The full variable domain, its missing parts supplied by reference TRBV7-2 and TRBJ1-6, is GAGVSQSPSNKVTEKGKDVELRCDPISGHTALYWYRQSLGQGLEFLIYFQGNSAPDKSGLPSDRFSAERTGGSVSTLTIQRTQQEDSAVYLCASSPPGSPLHFGNGTRLTVT.

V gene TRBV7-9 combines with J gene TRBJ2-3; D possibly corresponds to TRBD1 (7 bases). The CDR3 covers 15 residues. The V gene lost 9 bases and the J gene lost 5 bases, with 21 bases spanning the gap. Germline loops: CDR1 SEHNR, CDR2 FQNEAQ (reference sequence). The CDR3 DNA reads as TGTGCCAGTTCCCCCCTCCCAGGGGGAGGAGATACGCAGTATTTT. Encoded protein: CASSPLPGGGDTQYF.

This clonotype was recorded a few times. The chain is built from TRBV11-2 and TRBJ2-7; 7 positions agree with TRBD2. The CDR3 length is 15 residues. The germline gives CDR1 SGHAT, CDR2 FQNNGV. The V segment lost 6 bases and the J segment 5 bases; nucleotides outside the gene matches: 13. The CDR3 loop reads CASRGGAGRSNEQYF. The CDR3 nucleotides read TGTGCCAGCAGGGGAGGGGCGGGCAGATCGAACGAGCAGTACTTC.

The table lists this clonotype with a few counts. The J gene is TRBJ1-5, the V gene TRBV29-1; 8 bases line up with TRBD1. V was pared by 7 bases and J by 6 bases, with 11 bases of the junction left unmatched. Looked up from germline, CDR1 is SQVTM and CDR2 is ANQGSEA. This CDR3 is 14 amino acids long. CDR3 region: CSATTGAGSQPQHF. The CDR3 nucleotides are TGCAGCGCTACGACAGGGGCGGGTAGTCAGCCCCAGCATTTT.

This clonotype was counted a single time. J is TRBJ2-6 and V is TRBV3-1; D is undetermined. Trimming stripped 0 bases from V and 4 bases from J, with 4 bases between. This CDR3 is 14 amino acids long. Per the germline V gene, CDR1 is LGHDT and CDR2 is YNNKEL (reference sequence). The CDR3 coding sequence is TGTGCCAGCAGCCAAGATATGGGGGCCAACGTCCTGACTTTC. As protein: CASSQDMGANVLTF.

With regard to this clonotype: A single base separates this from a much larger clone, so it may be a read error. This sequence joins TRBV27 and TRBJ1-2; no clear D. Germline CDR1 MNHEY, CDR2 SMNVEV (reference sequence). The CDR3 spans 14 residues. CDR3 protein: CASSAGRRGYGYNF. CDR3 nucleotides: TGTGCCAGCAGTGCCGGCCGACGAGGCTATGGCTACAACTTC.

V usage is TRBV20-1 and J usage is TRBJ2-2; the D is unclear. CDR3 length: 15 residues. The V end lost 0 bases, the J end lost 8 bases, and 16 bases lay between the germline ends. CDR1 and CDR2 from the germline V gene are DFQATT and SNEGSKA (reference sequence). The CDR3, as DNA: TGCAGTGCTAGAGATCTTGCTAGTGGGGTGGGGGAGCTGTTTTTT. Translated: CSARDLASGVGELFF.

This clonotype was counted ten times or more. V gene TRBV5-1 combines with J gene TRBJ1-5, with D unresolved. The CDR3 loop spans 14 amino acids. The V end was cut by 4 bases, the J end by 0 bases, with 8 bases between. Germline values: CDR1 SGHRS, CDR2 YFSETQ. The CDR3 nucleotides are TGCGCCAGCAGCCCCGAACATAGCAATCAGCCCCAGCATTTT. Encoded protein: CASSPEHSNQPQHF. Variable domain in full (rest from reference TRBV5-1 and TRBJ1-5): KAGVTQTPRYLIKTRGQQVTLSCSPISGHRSVSWYQQTPGQGLQFLFEYFSETQRNKGNFPGRFSGRQFSNSRSEMNVSTLELGDSALYLCASSPEHSNQPQHFGDGTRLSIL.

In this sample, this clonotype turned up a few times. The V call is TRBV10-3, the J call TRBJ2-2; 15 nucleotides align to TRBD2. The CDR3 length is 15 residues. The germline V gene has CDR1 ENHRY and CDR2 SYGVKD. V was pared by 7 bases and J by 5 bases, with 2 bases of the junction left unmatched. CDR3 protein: CAITGTSGRTGELFF. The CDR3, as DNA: TGTGCCATCACCGGGACTAGCGGGAGGACCGGGGAGCTGTTTTTT.

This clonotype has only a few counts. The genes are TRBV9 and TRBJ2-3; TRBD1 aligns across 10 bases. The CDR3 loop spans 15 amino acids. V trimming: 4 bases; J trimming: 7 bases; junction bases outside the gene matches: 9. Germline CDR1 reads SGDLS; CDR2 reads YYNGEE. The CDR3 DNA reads TGTGCCAGCAGCCCGGGGACAGGGGCTGGGAATACGCAGTATTTT. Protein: CASSPGTGAGNTQYF.

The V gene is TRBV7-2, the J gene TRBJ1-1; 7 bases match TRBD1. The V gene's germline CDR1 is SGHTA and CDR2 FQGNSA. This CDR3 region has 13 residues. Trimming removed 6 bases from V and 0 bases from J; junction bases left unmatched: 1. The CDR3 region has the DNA TGTGCCAGCAGAGGACAGGTGAACACTGAAGCTTTCTTT. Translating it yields CASRGQVNTEAFF.

The CDR3 spells CASSLAEGLAGGSYEQYF. DNA for the CDR3: TGTGCCAGCAGCTTAGCCGAGGGATTAGCGGGGGGGTCCTACGAGCAGTACTTC. The chain is built from TRBV7-2 and TRBJ2-7, with TRBD2 identical over 11 bases. The junction had 8 bases not matched to a gene; V was cut back by 0 bases and J by 1 base. This CDR3 is built from 18 residues. CDR1 is SGHTA, CDR2 FQGNSA, per germline. The full variable domain, in which reference TRBV7-2 and TRBJ2-7 provide the parts outside the CDR3, is GAGVSQSPSNKVTEKGKDVELRCDPISGHTALYWYRQSLGQGLEFLIYFQGNSAPDKSGLPSDRFSAERTGGSVSTLTIQRTQQEDSAVYLCASSLAEGLAGGSYEQYFGPGTRLTVT.

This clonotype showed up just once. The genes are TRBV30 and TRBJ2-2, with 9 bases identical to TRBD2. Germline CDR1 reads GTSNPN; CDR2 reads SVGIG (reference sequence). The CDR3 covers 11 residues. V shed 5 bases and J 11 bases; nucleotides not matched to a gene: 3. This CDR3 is CAWQREVELFF. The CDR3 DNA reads TGTGCCTGGCAGCGGGAGGTAGAGCTGTTTTTT.

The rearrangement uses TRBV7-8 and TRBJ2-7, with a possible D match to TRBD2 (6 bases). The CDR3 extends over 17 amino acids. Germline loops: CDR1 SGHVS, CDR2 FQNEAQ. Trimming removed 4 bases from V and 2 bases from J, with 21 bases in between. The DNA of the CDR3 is TGTGCCAGCAGCTCAGCAGGGACTTGGACGGAGACCTACGAGCAGTACTTC. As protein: CASSSAGTWTETYEQYF.

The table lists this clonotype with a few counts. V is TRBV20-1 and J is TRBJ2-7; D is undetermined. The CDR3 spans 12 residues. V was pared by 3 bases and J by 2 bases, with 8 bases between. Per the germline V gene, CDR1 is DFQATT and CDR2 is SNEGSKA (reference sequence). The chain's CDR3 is CSASGQTYEQYF. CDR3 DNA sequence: TGCAGTGCTAGCGGGCAAACCTACGAGCAGTACTTC.

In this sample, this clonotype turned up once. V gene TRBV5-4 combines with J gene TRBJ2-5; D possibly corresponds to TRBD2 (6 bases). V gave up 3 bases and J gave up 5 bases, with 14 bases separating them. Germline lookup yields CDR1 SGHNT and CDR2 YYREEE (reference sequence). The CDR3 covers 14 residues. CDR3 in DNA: TGTGCCAGCAGCTCCCCGGGGGTCTGGGAGACCCAGTACTTC. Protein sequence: CASSSPGVWETQYF.